This T cell receptor beta chain was recorded in a study of blood T cell repertoires in COVID-19. Whole-study context: COVID-19 samples, acute and convalescent, were from the United States, Italy and Spain. T cells, B-cell-depleted T cells, or PBMCs supplied cDNA or gDNA.

The CDR3 covers 16 residues. The germline gives CDR1 LNHDA, CDR2 SQIVND (reference sequence). Trimming took 4 bases from V and 2 from J; bases not matched to a gene: 8. Some clones are missing from TCRdb's copy, which holds only in-frame ones; the method was immunoSEQ multiplex PCR. The sample lists some 140,000 clones; approximately 78% were seen once. The chain has TRBV19 and TRBJ1-5, with 7 bases identical to TRBD1. This TCR came from a man between 60 and 75 years old who had recovered from COVID-19. What was sequenced was peripheral blood. CDR3 amino acids: CASSKQGGIGNQPQHF. In DNA, the CDR3 is TGTGCCAGTAGTAAGCAGGGGGGCATTGGCAATCAGCCCCAGCATTTT. The variable domain in full, completed from reference TRBV19 and TRBJ1-5, reads DGGITQSPKYLFRKEGQNVTLSCEQNLNHDAMYWYRQDPGQGLRLIYYSQIVNDFQKGDIAEGYSVSREKKESFPLTVTSAQKNPTAFYLCASSKQGGIGNQPQHFGDGTRLSIL.